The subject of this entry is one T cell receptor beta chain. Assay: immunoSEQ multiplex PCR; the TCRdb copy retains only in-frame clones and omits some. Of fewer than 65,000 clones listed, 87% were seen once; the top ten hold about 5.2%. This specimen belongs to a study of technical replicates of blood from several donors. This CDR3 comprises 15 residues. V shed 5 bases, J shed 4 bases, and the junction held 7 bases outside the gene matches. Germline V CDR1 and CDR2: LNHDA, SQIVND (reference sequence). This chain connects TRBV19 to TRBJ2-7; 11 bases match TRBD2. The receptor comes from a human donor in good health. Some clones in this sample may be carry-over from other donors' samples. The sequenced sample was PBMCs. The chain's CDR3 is CASSVSGGAPYEQYF. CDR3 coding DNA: TGTGCCAGTAGTGTTAGCGGGGGGGCTCCGTACGAGCAGTACTTC.